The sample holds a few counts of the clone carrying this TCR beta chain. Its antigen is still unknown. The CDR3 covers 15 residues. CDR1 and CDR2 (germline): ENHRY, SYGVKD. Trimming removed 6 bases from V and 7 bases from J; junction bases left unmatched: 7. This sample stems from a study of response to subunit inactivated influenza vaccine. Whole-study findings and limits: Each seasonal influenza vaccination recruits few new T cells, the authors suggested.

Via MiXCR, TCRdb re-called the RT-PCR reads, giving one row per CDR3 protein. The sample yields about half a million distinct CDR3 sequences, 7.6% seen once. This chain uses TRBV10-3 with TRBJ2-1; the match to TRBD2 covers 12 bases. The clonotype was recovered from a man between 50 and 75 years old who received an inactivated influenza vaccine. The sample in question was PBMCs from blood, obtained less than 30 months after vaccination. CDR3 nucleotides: TGTGCCATCAGAGAGCTAGCGGGAGGGCGTAATGAGCAGTTCTTC. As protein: CAIRELAGGRNEQFF.